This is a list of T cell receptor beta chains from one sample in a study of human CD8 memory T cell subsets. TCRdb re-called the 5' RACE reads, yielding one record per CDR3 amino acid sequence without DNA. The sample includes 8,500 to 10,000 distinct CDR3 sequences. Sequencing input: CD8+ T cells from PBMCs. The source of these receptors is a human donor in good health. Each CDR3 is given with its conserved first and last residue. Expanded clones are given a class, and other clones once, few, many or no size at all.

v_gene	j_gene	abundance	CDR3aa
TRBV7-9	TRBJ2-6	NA	CASSAPYSGANVLTF
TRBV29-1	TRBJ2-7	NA	CSVVASGREQASYEQYF
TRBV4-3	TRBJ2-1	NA	CASSQDLAGIGSNEQFF
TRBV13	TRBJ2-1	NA	CASSSRYNEQFF
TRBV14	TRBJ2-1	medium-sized	CASSQVGYEQFF
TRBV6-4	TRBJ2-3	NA	CASSESGLATDTQYF
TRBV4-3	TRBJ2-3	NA	CASSPGEEYTDTQYF
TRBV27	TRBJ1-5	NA	CASSLEGVWRQPQHF
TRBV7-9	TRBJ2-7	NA	CASSLLGQGNEQYF
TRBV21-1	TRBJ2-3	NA	CARQGAHPYTDTQYF
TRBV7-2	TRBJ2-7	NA	CASSRGQGRYEQYF
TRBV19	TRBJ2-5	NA	CARASGGEETQYF
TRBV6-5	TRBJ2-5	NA	CASSYDRGETQYF
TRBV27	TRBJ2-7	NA	CASSLLAWGYEQYF
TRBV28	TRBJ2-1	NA	CASSWPSGGSSGRADNEQFF
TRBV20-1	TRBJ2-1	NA	CSARELEPEQFF
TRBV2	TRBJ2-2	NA	CASSDPGQGALGELFF
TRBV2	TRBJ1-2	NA	CASSELGSAANYGYTF
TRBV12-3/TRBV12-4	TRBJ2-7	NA	CASSYSAALTYEQYF
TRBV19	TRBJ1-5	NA	CASSPQGINQPQHF
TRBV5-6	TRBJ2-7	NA	CASSSKTYEQYF
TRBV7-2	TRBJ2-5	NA	CASSLEYWAGETQYF
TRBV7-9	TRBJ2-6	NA	CASRWEDSRSGANVLTF
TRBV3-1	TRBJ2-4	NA	CASSQRLAGAVLAKNIQYF
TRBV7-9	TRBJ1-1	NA	CASSLVWGQGAFF
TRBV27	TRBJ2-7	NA	CASSRIGTSYEQYF
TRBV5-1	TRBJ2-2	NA	CASSLDRHTGGTGELFF
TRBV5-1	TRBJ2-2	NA	CASSPGTNTGELFF
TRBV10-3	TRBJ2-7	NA	CAISPGLAGDYEQYF
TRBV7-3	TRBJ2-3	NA	CASSPDPTDTQYF
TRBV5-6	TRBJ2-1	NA	CASSPRWQDRAYNEQFF
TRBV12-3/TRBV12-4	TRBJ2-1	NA	CASSFPGIKDNEQFF
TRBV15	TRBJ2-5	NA	CATSDRGTWQETQYF
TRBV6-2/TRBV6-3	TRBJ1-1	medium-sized	CASGDGQINTEAFF
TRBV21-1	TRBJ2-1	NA	CASSKVRKEGLAERNEQFF
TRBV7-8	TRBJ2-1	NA	CASSQDRGEYNEQFF
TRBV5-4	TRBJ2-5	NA	CASSLPTGLRETQYF
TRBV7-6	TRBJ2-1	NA	CASSLAVTHEQFF
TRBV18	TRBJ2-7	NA	CASSPPTDYEQYF
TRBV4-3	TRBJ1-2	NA	CASSQDGTLSYGYTF
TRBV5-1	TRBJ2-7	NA	CASSPTGYEQYF
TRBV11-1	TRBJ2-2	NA	CAGARRGNTGELFF
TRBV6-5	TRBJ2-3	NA	CASSYSVGTGVTDTQYF
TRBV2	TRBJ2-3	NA	CASSEAPSGDTDTQYF
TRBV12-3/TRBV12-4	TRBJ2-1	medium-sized	CASSFLGQGTYNEQFF
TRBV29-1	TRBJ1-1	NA	CSVVGGLLGTGGVNTEAFF
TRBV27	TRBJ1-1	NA	CASSLSNRGNTEAFF
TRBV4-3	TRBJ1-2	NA	CASSQGRTAHYGYTF
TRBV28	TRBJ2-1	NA	CASSYPGTSGSDEQFF
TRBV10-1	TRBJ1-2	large	CASRFFRAYGYTF
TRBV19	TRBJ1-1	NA	CASSIEFRTGDTEAFF
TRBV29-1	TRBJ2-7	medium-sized	CSVSSYQHEQYF
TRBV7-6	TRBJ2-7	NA	CASSENPGRIYEQYF